Listed below are T cell receptor beta chains from one sample, sequenced in a study of technical replicates of blood from a few donors. Some clones are missing from TCRdb's copy, which holds only in-frame ones; the method was immunoSEQ multiplex PCR. The table has some 74,000 clones, nearly 98% seen once. Input material: T cells isolated from PBMCs. The origin of the receptors is a human donor in good health. Both conserved end residues are part of each CDR3. The order of the fields is clone size, J gene, V gene, D gene, CDR3 DNA, CDR3 protein. D genes are given only for firm matches. Part of the rows lack a size; the others show once, few, many or a class for expanded clones.

clone_size: .; j_call: TRBJ2-7; v_call: TRBV6-6; d_call: .; cdr3_nt: TGTGCCAGCAGCCAACTAGTCTACGAGCAGTACTTC; cdr3_aa: CASSQLVYEQYF
clone_size: .; j_call: TRBJ2-3; v_call: TRBV2; d_call: TRBD2; cdr3_nt: TGTGCCAGGGGACTAGCGAACACAGATACGCAGTATTTT; cdr3_aa: CARGLANTDTQYF
clone_size: .; j_call: TRBJ1-1; v_call: TRBV9; d_call: .; cdr3_nt: TGTGCCAGCAGCATATCAAACAGGGAGAACACTGAAGCTTTCTTT; cdr3_aa: CASSISNRENTEAFF
clone_size: few; j_call: TRBJ2-3; v_call: TRBV2; d_call: .; cdr3_nt: TGTGCCAGCAGTGGGCCTTACACAGATACGCAGTATTTT; cdr3_aa: CASSGPYTDTQYF
clone_size: few; j_call: TRBJ2-1; v_call: TRBV13; d_call: TRBD2; cdr3_nt: TGTGCCAGCAGCAACCGACTAGCGGGCAATGAGCAGTTCTTC; cdr3_aa: CASSNRLAGNEQFF
clone_size: once; j_call: TRBJ1-1; v_call: TRBV2; d_call: .; cdr3_nt: TGTGCCAGCAGTGCCATCCCAGGATATGGTGAAGCTTTCTTT; cdr3_aa: CASSAIPGYGEAFF
clone_size: .; j_call: TRBJ1-5; v_call: TRBV6-4; d_call: TRBD1; cdr3_nt: TGTGCCAGCAGACCCCGGGACAGGGAAGATCCTCAGCCCCAGCATTTT; cdr3_aa: CASRPRDREDPQPQHF
clone_size: .; j_call: TRBJ2-1; v_call: TRBV19; d_call: TRBD2; cdr3_nt: TGTGCCAGTAGTACTCATCGGGACTACTCCATCTACAATGAGCAGTTCTTC; cdr3_aa: CASSTHRDYSIYNEQFF
clone_size: .; j_call: TRBJ2-6; v_call: TRBV25-1; d_call: TRBD1; cdr3_nt: TGTGCCATCTCTGGGGGACAGGGCTTCTCTGGGGCCAACGTCCTGACTTTC; cdr3_aa: CAISGGQGFSGANVLTF
clone_size: .; j_call: TRBJ2-7; v_call: TRBV9; d_call: .; cdr3_nt: TGTGCCAGCAGTGGGGCAGGGGCCGAGTACGAGCAGTACTTC; cdr3_aa: CASSGAGAEYEQYF